This TCR beta chain was found in a study of cytomegalovirus exposure and HLA in healthy donors. General study findings and limits: Presence/absence analyses supposed approximately even sequencing depth among donors. Cytomegalovirus-associated status was assigned to some 180 TCR beta chains. A previous analysis found most TCR beta V segments productive roughly 90% or roughly 30% of the time.

Both 60 Vbeta primers and 13 Jbeta primers went into the PCR. The method was immunoSEQ multiplex PCR; TCRdb's version includes in-frame clones alone and lacks a portion of them. Of 270,000 or so clones listed, 80% to 90% were seen once; the top ten hold 3.5% to 4.5%. With respect to this clone: Its target is unknown.

Germline-derived CDR1 and CDR2 are SGHRS and YFSETQ. This CDR3 is 15 amino acids long. Trimming cost V 0 bases and J 8 bases; bases outside gene matches: 4. The chain has TRBV5-1 and TRBJ1-6, with 8 bases identical to TRBD1. Sequencing used PBMCs. This sequence was found in a man aged 40-55 years in good health and CMV-seropositive. CDR3 residues: CASSLGDRGYSPLHF. Here the CDR3 DNA reads TGCGCCAGCAGCTTGGGTGACAGGGGATATTCACCCCTCCACTTT.